The 27 T cell receptor beta chains listed next were all sequenced from one sample in a study of T cells in Graves' hyperthyroidism and ophthalmopathy. Regions amplified from RNA transcripts were the TCR beta CDR3 regions. The HTBI primer set was used in a first-round RT-PCR of the TCR CDR3. TCRdb re-called the multiplex PCR reads with MiXCR, one entry per CDR3 protein. The sample holds more than 500,000 distinct CDR3 sequences; around 15% are singletons and the top ten take around 3.9%. The material sequenced was blood. Receptors originate from a woman aged 25 to 45 with Graves' hyperthyroidism.

V is TRBV12-5 and J is TRBJ2-3, with 10 bases fitting TRBD1. With V trimmed by 4 bases and J by 4 bases, 5 bases remained unmatched. Germline V gene lookup returns CDR1 LGHNT and CDR2 FRNRAP. This CDR3 is built from 15 residues. CDR3 DNA: TGTGCTAGTGGTTATGGACAGGGGGGTTCAGATACGCAGTATTTT. Protein product: CASGYGQGGSDTQYF.

Ten or more counts support this clonotype. V and J are TRBV10-3 and TRBJ1-1, with 8 bases identical to TRBD1. The V and J ends lost 6 bases and 4 bases, in that order; junction bases with no gene match: 19. This CDR3 contains 18 residues. Germline CDR1 reads ENHRY; CDR2 reads SYGVKD. The CDR3 is CAIRGTGQGQGASTEAFF. CDR3 bases: TGTGCCATCAGGGGGACCGGACAGGGCCAGGGGGCGAGCACTGAAGCTTTCTTT.

This chain uses TRBV12-3 or TRBV12-4 with TRBJ2-1, with 14 bases aligning to TRBD2. This CDR3 has 19 residues. V lost 2 bases, J lost 7 bases, and 13 bases stayed unmatched. CDR3 coding DNA: TGTGCCAGCAGTTTACCACCTCAGACTAGCGGGAGGGTAGTGAATGAGCAGTTCTTC. Amino acids: CASSLPPQTSGRVVNEQFF.

This clonotype was counted a few times. The gene calls are TRBV4-2 and TRBJ2-1; no clear D gene. The germline V and J ends were trimmed by 0 bases and 9 bases, with 9 bases remaining between them. This CDR3 region has 13 residues. From germline, CDR1 is LGHNA and CDR2 YNFKEQ. CDR3 in amino acids: CASSQEFTSEQFF. The DNA of the CDR3 is TGTGCCAGCAGCCAAGAGTTTACCTCTGAGCAGTTCTTC.

This clonotype was seen repeatedly, ten times or more. The chain links TRBV27 to TRBJ1-5; D is ambiguous. Germline V gene data show CDR1 as MNHEY and CDR2 as SMNVEV (reference sequence). V lost 2 bases, J lost 5 bases, and 10 bases lay in between. The CDR3 runs to 14 residues. DNA for the CDR3: TGTGCCAGCAGTTTAAGAGGGTTTCATCAGCCCCAGCATTTT. It encodes CASSLRGFHQPQHF.

Comment on this clonotype: Mismatch with germline at one junction end may stem from a read error. This chain connects TRBV24-1 to TRBJ1-2; weak D call: TRBD1 (5 bases). The CDR3 extends over 14 amino acids. CDR1 KGHDR and CDR2 SFDVKD come from the germline V gene. For the CDR3, the DNA is TGTGCCACCGGTGATTCGGGACCGCGCTATGGCTACACCTTC. Translation: CATGDSGPRYGYTF.

This clonotype was recorded many times. The rearrangement joins TRBV2 to TRBJ2-5; 9 bases line up with TRBD1. Germline V gives CDR1 SNHLY, CDR2 FYNNEI. V was clipped by 2 bases and J by 4 bases; unmatched bases: 2. This CDR3 comprises 14 residues. CDR3 in amino acids: CASSEQQGAETQYF. The DNA of the CDR3 is TGTGCCAGCAGTGAACAACAGGGGGCAGAGACCCAGTACTTC.

This clonotype was observed at least ten times. V usage is TRBV11-2 and J usage is TRBJ1-1; possible D gene TRBD1, 5 bases. Per germline, CDR1 SGHAT and CDR2 FQNNGV. V lost 5 bases, J lost 1 base, and 14 bases lay in between. The CDR3 totals 15 residues. The DNA for the CDR3 is TGTGCCAGCAGCCCACAGGAGGGTTGGAACACTGAAGCTTTCTTT. It yields the protein CASSPQEGWNTEAFF.

This clonotype appeared many times. V gene TRBV28 combines with J gene TRBJ2-3; D call uncertain. Germline CDR1 and CDR2: MDHEN and SYDVKM. The CDR3 consists of 12 residues. V lost 3 bases, J lost 3 bases, and 4 bases lay in between. This chain's CDR3 is CASSFLTDTQYF. The CDR3 nucleotides are TGTGCCAGCAGTTTTTTGACAGATACGCAGTATTTT.

There are many counts of this clonotype. V gene TRBV20-1 combines with J gene TRBJ2-3; 11 bases are a match to TRBD2. There are 17 residues in the CDR3. J was trimmed by 1 base and V by 4 bases; bases with no gene match: 10. Germline V gene sequence: CDR1 DFQATT, CDR2 SNEGSKA (reference sequence). CDR3 amino acids: CSAKVAGGPGGTDTQYF. CDR3 coding DNA: TGCAGTGCTAAAGTAGCGGGAGGGCCGGGGGGCACAGATACGCAGTATTTT.

The chain combines TRBV20-1 with TRBJ2-7; D is undetermined. This CDR3 is 19 amino acids long. V gave up 0 bases and J gave up 3 bases, with 27 bases separating them. Germline V gene sequence: CDR1 DFQATT, CDR2 SNEGSKA (reference sequence). The CDR3 DNA sequence: TGCAGTGCTAGAGATCTTTTCCGGGCAGGACGAGTGGTGAGCTACGAGCAGTACTTC. It translates to CSARDLFRAGRVVSYEQYF.

This clonotype came up a few times. This chain uses TRBV7-9 with TRBJ1-4; D is unclear. The germline gives CDR1 SEHNR, CDR2 FQNEAQ (reference sequence). The ends were cut back, 1 base at V and 4 bases at J, with 10 bases in the middle. The CDR3 spans 15 residues. The CDR3 protein is CASSLDLQNNEKLFF. The CDR3 DNA reads TGTGCCAGCAGCTTAGACCTACAGAATAATGAAAAACTGTTTTTT.

Concerning this clonotype: A much larger clonotype is one base distant, so this may be a read error. The chain couples TRBV18 to TRBJ1-1; D remains ambiguous. Germline V CDR1 and CDR2: KGHSH, LQKENI. Trimming removed 2 bases at V and 4 bases at J, with 11 bases between. This CDR3 has 14 amino acids. CDR3 sequence: CASSPMGSSTEAFF. CDR3 in DNA: TGTGCCAGCTCACCAATGGGATCCAGCACTGAAGCTTTCTTT.

Turning to this clonotype: Being one base from a much bigger clone, this may be a read error. The rearrangement links TRBV5-6 to TRBJ1-2, with D possibly matching TRBD1 (5 bases). Trimming shortened V by 6 bases and J by 5 bases, and 14 bases separated the two germline ends. This CDR3 spans 13 amino acids. Germline CDR1 and CDR2: SGHDT and YYEEEE. Here the CDR3 DNA reads TGTGCCAGCACCCCCGGGGGTCAGTATGGCTACACCTTC. Amino acid sequence: CASTPGGQYGYTF.

V and J are TRBV11-2 and TRBJ1-3, with D hard to call. This CDR3 contains 14 residues. Germline values: CDR1 SGHAT, CDR2 FQNNGV. V was shortened by 8 bases and J by 2 bases, with 13 bases between the two germline ends. For the CDR3, the DNA is TGTGCCAGCCGCTCGGTGGTTGCTGGAAACACCATATATTTT. Protein product: CASRSVVAGNTIYF.

There are many counts of this clonotype. This chain links TRBV28 with TRBJ1-1, with 8 bases aligning to TRBD1. Germline CDR1 is MDHEN and CDR2 is SYDVKM. The CDR3 is 14 amino acids. J lost 7 bases, V lost 5 bases, and 9 bases had no gene match. The CDR3: CASSPSGQGGEAFF. The CDR3 bases are TGTGCCAGCAGTCCCTCAGGACAGGGCGGTGAAGCTTTCTTT.

The chain combines TRBV9 with TRBJ2-5, with TRBD1 matching over 8 bases. The CDR3 covers 16 residues. The J segment lost 5 bases and the V segment lost 3 bases, leaving 12 bases of the junction unmatched. In germline, CDR1 is SGDLS, CDR2 YYNGEE. This CDR3 is CASSENIQGALETQYF. The CDR3, as DNA: TGTGCCAGCAGCGAGAATATTCAGGGGGCTTTGGAGACCCAGTACTTC.

This clonotype was found many times. V gene TRBV30 combines with J gene TRBJ2-1; D remains unclear. In germline, CDR1 is GTSNPN, CDR2 SVGIG (reference sequence). Trimming cost V 5 bases and J 4 bases, with 21 bases left between them. CDR3 length: 16 amino acids. The CDR3, as DNA: TGTGCCTGGGGAGATAGACTCACGAAACTATACAATGAGCAGTTCTTC. It is translated as CAWGDRLTKLYNEQFF. The variable domain in full, with the rest retrieved from reference TRBV30 and TRBJ2-1, is SQTIHQWPATLVQPVGSPLSLECTVEGTSNPNLYWYRQAAGRGLQLLFYSVGIGQISSEVPQNLSASRPQDRQFILSSKKLLLSDSGFYLCAWGDRLTKLYNEQFFGPGTRLTVL.

The genes are TRBV4-1 and TRBJ1-3; 8 positions match TRBD1. Germline assignment: CDR1 MGHRA and CDR2 YSYEKL. With V trimmed by 3 bases and J by 4 bases, 5 bases remained unmatched. The CDR3 extends over 15 amino acids. The CDR3 sequence: CASSQSGGLGNTIYF. Here the CDR3 DNA reads TGCGCCAGCAGCCAGTCAGGGGGCTTGGGAAACACCATATATTTT.

This clonotype occurred many times. The chain recombines TRBV6-1 with TRBJ2-7; TRBD2 agrees at 10 bases. The CDR3 has 15 amino acids. Germline values: CDR1 MNHNS, CDR2 SASEGT. Trimming took 1 base from V and 2 from J; bases not matched to a gene: 2. CDR3 in amino acids: CASSEGTSGPYEQYF. CDR3 DNA sequence: TGTGCCAGCAGTGAAGGGACTAGCGGACCCTACGAGCAGTACTTC.

This clonotype was counted ten times or more. In DNA form, the CDR3 reads TGTGCCAGCAGCACCACAACTGGGGCCAACGTCCTGACTTTC. Amino acid sequence: CASSTTTGANVLTF. This chain joins TRBV6-2 or TRBV6-3 and TRBJ2-6; D is uncertain. Germline CDR1 reads MNHEY; CDR2 reads SVGEGT. V was trimmed by 6 bases and J by 2 bases, leaving 8 bases between them. The CDR3 consists of 14 residues.

The table lists this clonotype with many counts. This rearrangement joins TRBV5-1 to TRBJ2-1; TRBD2 agrees at 11 bases. The CDR3 covers 16 residues. The V and J ends lost 4 bases and 5 bases, in that order; junction bases with no gene match: 8. Germline CDR1 reads SGHRS; CDR2 reads YFSETQ. As DNA, the CDR3 is TGCGCCAGCAGCCTACGTACTAGCGGGAGAAACAATGAGCAGTTCTTC. This gives the protein CASSLRTSGRNNEQFF.

This clonotype was found many times. The V gene is TRBV20-1, the J gene TRBJ1-5, with D tentatively TRBD1 (6 bases). V lost 8 bases, J lost 3 bases, and 14 bases lay in between. CDR3 size: 13 residues. CDR1 and CDR2 (germline): DFQATT, SNEGSKA (reference sequence). The CDR3 DNA reads TGCAGTTCGAGTCAGGGGATCAATCAGCCCCAGCATTTT. This gives the protein CSSSQGINQPQHF.

CDR3 sequence reads: CASSQAGTGTQYF. The CDR3 region has the DNA TGTGCCAGCAGCCAAGCGGGCACAGGGACGCAGTATTTT. The chain is built from TRBV6-1 and TRBJ2-3, with D perhaps assigned TRBD1 or TRBD2 (6 bases each). Germline V CDR1 and CDR2: MNHNS, SASEGT. V lost 6 bases, J lost 9 bases, and 16 bases lay in between. The CDR3 covers 13 residues.

This clonotype was counted between two and nine times. The rearrangement links TRBV5-8 to TRBJ2-1; 11 nucleotides align to TRBD2. Looked up from germline, CDR1 is SGHTS and CDR2 is YDEGEE. The CDR3 is 17 residues long. After removal of 1 base from V and 4 bases from J, the junction contained 7 bases not matched to a gene. CDR3 DNA sequence: TGTGCCAGCAGCTTGAATAGCGGGAGGGGGTTTTACAATGAGCAGTTCTTC. Translating it yields CASSLNSGRGFYNEQFF.

The chain uses TRBV7-6 and TRBJ2-2; 9 bases are shared with TRBD2. Trimming cost V 7 bases and J 1 base; bases outside gene matches: 10. The CDR3 has 17 residues. Germline V CDR1 and CDR2: SGHVS, FNYEAQ. Written as DNA, the CDR3 is TGTGCCAGCACTACCCCACTAGCGGGCCTGAACACCGGGGAGCTGTTTTTT. Translating it yields CASTTPLAGLNTGELFF. Drawing the rest from reference TRBV7-6 and TRBJ2-2, the complete variable domain is GAGVSQSPRYKVTKRGQDVALRCDPISGHVSLYWYRQALGQGPEFLTYFNYEAQQDKSGLPNDRFSAERPEGSISTLTIQRTEQRDSAMYRCASTTPLAGLNTGELFFGEGSRLTVL.

This clonotype was seen ten or more times. The V gene is TRBV7-8, the J gene TRBJ2-5; 12 bases align to TRBD2. Germline V gives CDR1 SGHVS, CDR2 FQNEAQ. The V gene end was trimmed by 3 bases and the J gene end by 6 bases; junction bases not matched to a gene: 5. The CDR3 consists of 15 residues. For the CDR3, the DNA is TGTGCCAGCAGCTTCCTAGCGGGAGGGCTGAAGACCCAGTACTTC. Translation gives CASSFLAGGLKTQYF.